This is a list of T cell receptor beta chains from one sample in a study of long-term antiretroviral therapy in people with HIV. Clones were read by immunoSEQ multiplex PCR, and TCRdb kept only the in-frame ones, dropping some. The sample lists tens of thousands of clones, roughly four fifths occurring once. The input for sequencing was unsorted PBMCs, taken 0.8 years before starting antiretroviral therapy. Receptors originate from a man aged 18 to 29 with HIV. Both conserved end residues are part of each CDR3. A D gene is named only where the DNA matches it firmly. Size is omitted from some rows. Given values are once, few, many or a class for expanded clones.

.,TRBV14,.,TRBJ1-1,CASSQAYTEAFF,TGTGCCAGCAGCCAAGCTTACACTGAAGCTTTCTTT
.,TRBV7-9,.,TRBJ2-7,CASSPNSSWRGSYEQYF,TGTGCCAGCAGCCCAAACTCATCGTGGCGGGGATCCTACGAGCAGTACTTC
.,TRBV29-1,.,TRBJ2-1,CSVRVDEQFF,TGCAGCGTTCGAGTGGATGAGCAGTTCTTC
TRBD1,TRBV2,.,TRBJ2-3,CASSRDRVGTDTQYF,TGTGCCAGCAGTCGGGACAGGGTTGGCACAGATACGCAGTATTTT
.,TRBV7-9,.,TRBJ2-1,CASSLGPTYNEQFF,TGTGCCAGCAGCTTGGGGCCTACCTACAATGAGCAGTTCTTC
.,TRBV30,.,TRBJ1-1,CAWSVGVIMNTEAFF,TGTGCCTGGAGTGTAGGGGTGATCATGAACACTGAAGCTTTCTTT
.,TRBV28,.,TRBJ1-2,CASSVGRGYGYTF,TGTGCCAGCAGTGTCGGACGGGGCTATGGCTACACCTTC
.,TRBV6-1,.,TRBJ2-1,CASSEVHGNEQFF,TGTGCCAGCAGTGAAGTACATGGAAATGAGCAGTTCTTC
TRBD2,TRBV7-9,.,TRBJ2-3,CASSPRLAGTSTDTQYF,TGTGCCAGCAGCCCCCGACTAGCGGGAACTAGCACAGATACGCAGTATTTT
.,TRBV27,.,TRBJ1-1,CASRFSRETEAFF,TGTGCCAGCAGATTTAGTCGGGAAACTGAAGCTTTCTTT
TRBD1,TRBV19,.,TRBJ2-7,CASSIDVGQGRSYEQYF,TGTGCCAGTAGTATTGATGTCGGACAGGGGAGATCCTACGAGCAGTACTTC
.,TRBV5-5,once,TRBJ2-5,CASSPPVGGGETQYF,TGTGCCAGCAGCCCGCCTGTGGGGGGTGGAGAGACCCAGTACTTC
TRBD1,TRBV14,.,TRBJ2-7,CASSPDRGPHEQYF,TGTGCCAGCAGCCCGGACAGGGGGCCACACGAGCAGTACTTC
.,TRBV5-4,once,TRBJ2-3,CASRHKRSSTDTQYF,TGTGCCAGCAGGCACAAGCGGTCTAGCACAGATACGCAGTATTTT
TRBD2,TRBV29-1,.,TRBJ2-5,CSVGLAGHQETQYF,TGCAGCGTTGGACTAGCGGGCCACCAAGAGACCCAGTACTTC
TRBD1,TRBV30,.,TRBJ1-1,CAWSIGTGAGEAFF,TGTGCCTGGAGTATCGGGACAGGGGCGGGTGAAGCTTTCTTT
.,TRBV7-8,.,TRBJ2-7,CASSPLSASYEQYF,TGTGCCAGCAGCCCCCTCTCCGCATCCTACGAGCAGTACTTC
.,TRBV6-1,.,TRBJ1-1,CASSGRQGGEAFF,TGTGCCAGCAGTGGGCGGCAGGGAGGTGAAGCTTTCTTT
.,TRBV4-1,.,TRBJ2-3,CASSQVPWRSANTQYF,TGCGCCAGCAGCCAAGTGCCGTGGCGGAGTGCGAATACGCAGTATTTT
TRBD2,TRBV19,.,TRBJ2-7,CASSLGTSGYYEQYF,TGTGCCAGTAGCCTCGGGACTAGCGGATACTACGAGCAGTACTTC
.,TRBV9,.,TRBJ1-5,CASSLTGNQPQHF,TGTGCCAGCAGCCTTACAGGGAATCAGCCCCAGCATTTT
TRBD1,TRBV5-1,.,TRBJ1-3,CASSGRTGEDTIYF,TGCGCCAGCAGCGGACGGACAGGGGAAGACACCATATATTTT
.,TRBV2,.,TRBJ1-6,CASSEALWGGRDNSPLHF,TGTGCCAGCAGTGAAGCGCTTTGGGGGGGGAGAGATAATTCACCCCTCCACTTT
.,TRBV30,.,TRBJ2-3,CAWSVQGRQYF,TGTGCCTGGAGTGTACAGGGAAGGCAGTATTTT
.,TRBV5-6,.,TRBJ1-3,CASSLGSSGNTIYF,TGTGCCAGCAGCTTGGGCAGCTCTGGAAACACCATATATTTT
.,TRBV6-6,.,TRBJ1-2,CASSIGPGVNYGYTF,TGTGCCAGCAGTATCGGACCCGGCGTTAACTATGGCTACACCTTC
.,TRBV7-9,few,TRBJ1-5,CASSDQDQPQHF,TGTGCCAGCAGCGACCAGGATCAGCCCCAGCATTTT
.,TRBV18,.,TRBJ1-1,CASSAGSQGNTEAFF,TGTGCCAGCAGTGCCGGGTCCCAAGGAAACACTGAAGCTTTCTTT
.,TRBV6-6,few,TRBJ2-7,CASSFTSYEQYF,TGTGCCAGCAGTTTTACCTCCTACGAGCAGTACTTC
TRBD1,TRBV19,.,TRBJ1-5,CASRDWGTGRYSNQPQHF,TGTGCCAGTAGGGATTGGGGGACAGGTCGGTATAGCAATCAGCCCCAGCATTTT